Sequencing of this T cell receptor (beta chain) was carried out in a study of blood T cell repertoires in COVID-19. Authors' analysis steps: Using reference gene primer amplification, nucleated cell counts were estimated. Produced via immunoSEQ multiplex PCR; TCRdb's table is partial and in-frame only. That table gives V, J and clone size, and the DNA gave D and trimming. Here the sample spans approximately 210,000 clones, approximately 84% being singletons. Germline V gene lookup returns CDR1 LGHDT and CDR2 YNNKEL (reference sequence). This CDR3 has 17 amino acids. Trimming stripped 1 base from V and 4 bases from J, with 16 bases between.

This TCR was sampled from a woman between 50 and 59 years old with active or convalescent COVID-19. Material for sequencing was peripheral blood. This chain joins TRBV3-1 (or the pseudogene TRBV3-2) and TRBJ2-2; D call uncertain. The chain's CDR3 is CASSQGTSARLTGELFF. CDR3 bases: TGTGCCAGCAGCCAAGGTACGAGTGCCAGACTCACCGGGGAGCTGTTTTTT.